The subject of this entry is one TCR beta chain. What it binds is not known. This entry belongs to a study of PD-1 blockade in classical Hodgkin lymphoma. The sample's time point: cycle 4 day 1 (C4D1), after less than 7 weeks of nivolumab. Every single patient, without exception, relapsed after autologous stem cell transplantation, and brentuximab vedotin exposure varied. Measured with immunoSEQ multiplex PCR; TCRdb has only the in-frame clones, and not every one. The table lists approximately 26,000 clones, just under 80% of them singletons, with about 17% in the top ten. Broader study findings: Reported findings placed baseline TCR diversity lower in newly diagnosed patients (compared with healthy donors).

Trimming cost V 3 bases and J 1 base, with 6 bases left between them. Germline loops: CDR1 LNHDA, CDR2 SQIVND (reference sequence). The CDR3 length is 13 residues. Sequencing was performed on peripheral blood mononuclear cells (PBMCs), taken before the fourth cycle of nivolumab. The source is a human donor with classical Hodgkin lymphoma. The chain combines TRBV19 with TRBJ1-1; D is unclear. In DNA, the CDR3 is TGTGCCAGTAGTATCGCACAGAACACTGAAGCTTTCTTT. Amino acids: CASSIAQNTEAFF.